Below, one T cell receptor beta chain is given with its context. The data were obtained in a study of blood T cell repertoires in COVID-19. For the study at large: The analysed material was cDNA or gDNA that came from T cells, B-cell-depleted T cells, or PBMCs.

This CDR3 spans 12 amino acids. Trimming pared 6 bases from V and 2 bases from J, leaving 7 bases between. Germline values: CDR1 SEHNR, CDR2 FQNEAQ (reference sequence). Data came from immunoSEQ multiplex PCR; TCRdb stores just in-frame clones and leaves some out. The sample yields 170,000 or so clones, over 70% seen once. The rearrangement links TRBV7-9 to TRBJ2-5; D is unclear. Sequenced material: peripheral blood. The source is a woman aged 55 to 70 with acute or convalescent COVID-19. CDR3 in amino acids: CASSSQQETQYF. The CDR3 region has the DNA TGTGCCAGCAGTTCCCAGCAAGAGACCCAGTACTTC.